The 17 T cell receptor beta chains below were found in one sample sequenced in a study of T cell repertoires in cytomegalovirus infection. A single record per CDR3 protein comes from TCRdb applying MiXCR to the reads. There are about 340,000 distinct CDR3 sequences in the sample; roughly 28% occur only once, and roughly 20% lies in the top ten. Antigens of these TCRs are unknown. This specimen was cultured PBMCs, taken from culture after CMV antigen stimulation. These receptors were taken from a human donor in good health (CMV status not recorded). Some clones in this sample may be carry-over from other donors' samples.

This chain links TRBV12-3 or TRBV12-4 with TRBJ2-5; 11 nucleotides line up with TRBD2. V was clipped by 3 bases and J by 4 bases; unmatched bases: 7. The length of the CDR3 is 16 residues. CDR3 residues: CASSFTSGSHRETQYF. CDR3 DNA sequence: TGTGCCAGCAGTTTTACTAGCGGGAGTCATAGAGAGACCCAGTACTTC.

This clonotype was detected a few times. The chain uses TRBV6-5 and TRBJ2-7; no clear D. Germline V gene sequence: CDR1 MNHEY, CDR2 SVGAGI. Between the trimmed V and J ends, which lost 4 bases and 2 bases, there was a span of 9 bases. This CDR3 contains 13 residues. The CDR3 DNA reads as TGTGCCAGCAGTTCACCGGCCACCTACGAGCAGTACTTC. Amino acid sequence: CASSSPATYEQYF.

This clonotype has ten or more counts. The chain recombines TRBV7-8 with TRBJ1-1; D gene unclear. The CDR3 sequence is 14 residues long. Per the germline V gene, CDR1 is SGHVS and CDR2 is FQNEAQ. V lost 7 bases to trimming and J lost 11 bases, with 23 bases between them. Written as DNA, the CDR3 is TGTGCCAGCACCCTTTCGACCTCCGGCGCGGGGGCTTTCTTT. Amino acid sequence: CASTLSTSGAGAFF.

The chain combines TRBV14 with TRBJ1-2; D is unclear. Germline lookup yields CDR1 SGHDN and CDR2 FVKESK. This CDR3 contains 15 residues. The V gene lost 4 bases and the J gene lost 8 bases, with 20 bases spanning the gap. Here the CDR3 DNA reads TGTGCCAGCAGCCGAAGAGACACCTACTCATACGGCTACACCTTC. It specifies CASSRRDTYSYGYTF.

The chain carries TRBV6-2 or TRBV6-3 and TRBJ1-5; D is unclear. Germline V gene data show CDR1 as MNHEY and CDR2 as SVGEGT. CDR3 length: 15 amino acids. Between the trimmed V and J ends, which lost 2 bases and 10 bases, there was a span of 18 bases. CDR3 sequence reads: CASSYTLDRREPQHF. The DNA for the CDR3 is TGTGCCAGCAGTTACACCCTGGACCGACGGGAACCCCAGCATTTT.

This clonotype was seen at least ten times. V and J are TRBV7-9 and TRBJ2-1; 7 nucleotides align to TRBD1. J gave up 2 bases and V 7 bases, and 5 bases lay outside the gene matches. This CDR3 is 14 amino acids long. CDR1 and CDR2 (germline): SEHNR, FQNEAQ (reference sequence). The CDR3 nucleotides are TGTGCCAGCACTACGGGACAGACCTACAATGAGCAGTTCTTC. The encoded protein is CASTTGQTYNEQFF.

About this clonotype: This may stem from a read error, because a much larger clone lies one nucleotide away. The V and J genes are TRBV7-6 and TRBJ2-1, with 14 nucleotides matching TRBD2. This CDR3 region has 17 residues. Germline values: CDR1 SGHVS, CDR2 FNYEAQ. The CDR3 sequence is CTSSLGLAGGLYNEQFF. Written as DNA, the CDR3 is TGTACCAGCAGCTTAGGACTAGCGGGGGGTCTCTACAATGAGCAGTTCTTC. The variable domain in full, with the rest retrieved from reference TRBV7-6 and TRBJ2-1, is GAGVSQSPRYKVTKRGQDVALRCDPISGHVSLYWYRQALGQGPEFLTYFNYEAQQDKSGLPNDRFSAERPEGSISTLTIQRTEQRDSAMYRCTSSLGLAGGLYNEQFFGPGTRLTVL.

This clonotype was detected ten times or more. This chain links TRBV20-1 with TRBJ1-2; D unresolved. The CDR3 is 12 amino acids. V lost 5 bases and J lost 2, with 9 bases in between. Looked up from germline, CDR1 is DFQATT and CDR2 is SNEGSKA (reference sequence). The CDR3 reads CSASQQNYGYTF. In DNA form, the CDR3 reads TGCAGTGCTTCACAGCAGAACTATGGCTACACCTTC.

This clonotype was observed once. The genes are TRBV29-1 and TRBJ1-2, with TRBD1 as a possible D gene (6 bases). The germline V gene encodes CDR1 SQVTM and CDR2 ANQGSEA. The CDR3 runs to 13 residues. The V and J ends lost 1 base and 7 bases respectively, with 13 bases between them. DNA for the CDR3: TGCAGCGTTGAAGCCAATACAGGGCTTGGCTACACCTTC. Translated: CSVEANTGLGYTF.

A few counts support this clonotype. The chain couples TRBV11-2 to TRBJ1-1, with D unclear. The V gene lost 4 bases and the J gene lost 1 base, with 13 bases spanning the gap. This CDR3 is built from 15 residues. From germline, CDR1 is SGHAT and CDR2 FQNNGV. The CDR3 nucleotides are TGTGCCAGCAGCTCCCCCCCCGGGCGGAACACTGAAGCTTTCTTT. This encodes CASSSPPGRNTEAFF.

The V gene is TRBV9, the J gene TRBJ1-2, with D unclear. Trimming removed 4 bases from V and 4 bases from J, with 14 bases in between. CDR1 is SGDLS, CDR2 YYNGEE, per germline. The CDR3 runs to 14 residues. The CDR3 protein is CASSSPAGRYGYTF. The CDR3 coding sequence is TGTGCCAGCAGCTCCCCGGCCGGACGCTATGGCTACACCTTC.

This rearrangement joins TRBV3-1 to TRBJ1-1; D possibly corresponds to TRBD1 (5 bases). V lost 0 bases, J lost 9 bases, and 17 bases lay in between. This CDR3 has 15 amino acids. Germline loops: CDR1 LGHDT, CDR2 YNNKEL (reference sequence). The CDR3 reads CASSQDGGRGVQAFF. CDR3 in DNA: TGTGCCAGCAGCCAAGATGGAGGGCGAGGGGTCCAAGCTTTCTTT.

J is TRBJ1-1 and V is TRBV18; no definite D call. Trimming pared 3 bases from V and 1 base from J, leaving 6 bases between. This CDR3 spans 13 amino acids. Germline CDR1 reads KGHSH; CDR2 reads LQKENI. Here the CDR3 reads CASSPRRNTEAFF. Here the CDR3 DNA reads TGTGCCAGCTCACCTCGTCGGAACACTGAAGCTTTCTTT.

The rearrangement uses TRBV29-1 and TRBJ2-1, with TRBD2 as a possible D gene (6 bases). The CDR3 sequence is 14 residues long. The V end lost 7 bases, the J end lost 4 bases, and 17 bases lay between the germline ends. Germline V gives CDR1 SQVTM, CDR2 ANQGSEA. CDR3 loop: CSAYRDFTYNEQFF. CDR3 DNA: TGCAGCGCGTACCGGGACTTCACGTACAATGAGCAGTTCTTC.

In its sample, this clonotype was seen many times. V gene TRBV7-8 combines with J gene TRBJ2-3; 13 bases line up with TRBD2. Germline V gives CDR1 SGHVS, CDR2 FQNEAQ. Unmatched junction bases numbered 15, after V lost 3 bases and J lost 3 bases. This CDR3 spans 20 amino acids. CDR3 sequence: CASSFGLAGASFRVTDTQYF. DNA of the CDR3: TGTGCCAGCAGCTTTGGACTAGCGGGGGCCTCATTTCGGGTGACAGATACGCAGTATTTT.

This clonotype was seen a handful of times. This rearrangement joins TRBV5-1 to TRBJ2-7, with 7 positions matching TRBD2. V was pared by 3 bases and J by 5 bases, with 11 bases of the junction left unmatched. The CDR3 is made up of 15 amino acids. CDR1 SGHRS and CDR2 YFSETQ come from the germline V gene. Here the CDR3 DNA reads TGCGCCAGCAGCTGGGGGGGGATTACTCTGGACGAGCAGTACTTC. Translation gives CASSWGGITLDEQYF.

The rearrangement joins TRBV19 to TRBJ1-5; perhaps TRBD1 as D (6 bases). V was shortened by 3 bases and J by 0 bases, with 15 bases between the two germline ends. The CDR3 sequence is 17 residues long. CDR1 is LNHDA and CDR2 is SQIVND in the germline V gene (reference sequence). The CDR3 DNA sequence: TGTGCCAGTAGTATCCCCCGGACAGCCGATAGCAATCAGCCCCAGCATTTT. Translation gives CASSIPRTADSNQPQHF.